Detailed here is one T cell receptor (beta chain). The CDR3 extends over 16 amino acids. The V end lost 3 bases, the J end lost 2 bases, and 18 bases lay between the germline ends. The data were obtained in a study of blood T cell repertoires in COVID-19. About the study: Samples taken during acute and convalescent COVID-19 were collected in the United States, Italy and Spain.

The authors' processing: Estimation of nucleated cell counts relied on the amplification of reference gene primers. Produced via immunoSEQ multiplex PCR; TCRdb's table is partial and in-frame only. That table furnishes V, J and clone size, whereas the DNA furnished D and trimming. The profile covers approximately 140,000 clones, with around 87% appearing a single time and 1.2% taken by the ten largest. Adults between about 18 and 95 years of age took part from under 30 US areas. Grouping used clinical history reported by participants in a survey and questionnaire. The sequenced sample consisted of PBMCs or T cells enriched from blood (not recorded which). The clonotype comes from a woman in her twenties or thirties with acute COVID-19. The chain joins TRBV5-3 to TRBJ2-7; tentatively, D is TRBD1 (6 bases). TRBV5-3 qualifies as an ORF whose function is uncertain. CDR3 sequence reads: CARSSQPGTTTYEQYF. CDR3 nucleotides: TGTGCCAGAAGCTCCCAACCCGGGACAACAACCTACGAGCAGTACTTC.